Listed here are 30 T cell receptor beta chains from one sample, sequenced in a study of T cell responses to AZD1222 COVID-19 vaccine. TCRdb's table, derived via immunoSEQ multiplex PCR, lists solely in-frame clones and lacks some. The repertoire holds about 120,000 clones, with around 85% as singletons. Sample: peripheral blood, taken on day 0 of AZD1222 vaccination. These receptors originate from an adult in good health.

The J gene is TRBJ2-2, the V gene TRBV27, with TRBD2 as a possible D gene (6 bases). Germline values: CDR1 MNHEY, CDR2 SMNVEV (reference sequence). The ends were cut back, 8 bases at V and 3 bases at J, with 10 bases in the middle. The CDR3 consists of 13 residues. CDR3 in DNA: TGTGCCAGCCTCGGAGGGTACACCGGGGAGCTGTTTTTT. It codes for CASLGGYTGELFF.

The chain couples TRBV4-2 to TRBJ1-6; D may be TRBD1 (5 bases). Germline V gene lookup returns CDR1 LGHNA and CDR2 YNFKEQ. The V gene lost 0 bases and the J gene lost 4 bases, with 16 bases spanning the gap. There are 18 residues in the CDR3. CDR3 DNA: TGTGCCAGCAGCCAAGAAGGTGGCGGGGGGACGTATAATTCACCCCTCCACTTT. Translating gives CASSQEGGGGTYNSPLHF.

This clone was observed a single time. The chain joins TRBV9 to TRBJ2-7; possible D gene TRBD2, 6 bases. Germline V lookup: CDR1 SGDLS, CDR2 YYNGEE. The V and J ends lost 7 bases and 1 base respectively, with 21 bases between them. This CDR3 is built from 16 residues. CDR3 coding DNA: TGTGCCAGCGGCCGAGAGGAGGGACGTAGTTCCTACGAGCAGTACTTC. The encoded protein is CASGREEGRSSYEQYF.

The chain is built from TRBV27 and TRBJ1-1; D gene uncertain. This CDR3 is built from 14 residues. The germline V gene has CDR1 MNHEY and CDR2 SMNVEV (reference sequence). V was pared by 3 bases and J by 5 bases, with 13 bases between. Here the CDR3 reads CASSFYGVGTEAFF. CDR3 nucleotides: TGTGCCAGCAGTTTTTATGGGGTGGGGACTGAAGCTTTCTTT.

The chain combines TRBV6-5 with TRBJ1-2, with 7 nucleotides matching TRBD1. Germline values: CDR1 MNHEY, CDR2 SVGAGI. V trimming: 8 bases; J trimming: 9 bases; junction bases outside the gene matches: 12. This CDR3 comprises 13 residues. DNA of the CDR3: TGTGCCAGCGAATACACAGGGGATTGGAGCTACACCTTC. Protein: CASEYTGDWSYTF.

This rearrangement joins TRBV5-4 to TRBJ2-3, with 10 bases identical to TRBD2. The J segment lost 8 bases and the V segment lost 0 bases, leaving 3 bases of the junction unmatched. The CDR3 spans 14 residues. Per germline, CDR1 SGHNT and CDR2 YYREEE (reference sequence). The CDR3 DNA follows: TGTGCCAGCAGCTTGGGGACTAGCGGCGGTACGCAGTATTTT. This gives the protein CASSLGTSGGTQYF.

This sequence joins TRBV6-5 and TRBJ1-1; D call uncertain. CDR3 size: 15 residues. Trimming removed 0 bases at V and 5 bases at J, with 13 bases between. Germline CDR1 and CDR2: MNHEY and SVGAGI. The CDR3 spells CASSYSNKGGTEAFF. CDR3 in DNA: TGTGCCAGCAGTTACTCGAATAAGGGAGGGACTGAAGCTTTCTTT.

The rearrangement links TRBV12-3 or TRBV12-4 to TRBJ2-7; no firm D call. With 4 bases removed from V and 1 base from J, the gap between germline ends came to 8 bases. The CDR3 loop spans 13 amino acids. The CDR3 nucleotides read TGTGCCAGCAGTTCGACAAATTCCTACGAGCAGTACTTC. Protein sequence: CASSSTNSYEQYF.

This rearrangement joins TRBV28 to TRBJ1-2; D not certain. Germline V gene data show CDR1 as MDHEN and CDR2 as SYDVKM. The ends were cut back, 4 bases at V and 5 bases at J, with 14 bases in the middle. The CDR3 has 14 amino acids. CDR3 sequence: CASSSSGVGYGYTF. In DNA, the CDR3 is TGTGCCAGCAGTTCGAGTGGTGTTGGTTATGGCTACACCTTC.

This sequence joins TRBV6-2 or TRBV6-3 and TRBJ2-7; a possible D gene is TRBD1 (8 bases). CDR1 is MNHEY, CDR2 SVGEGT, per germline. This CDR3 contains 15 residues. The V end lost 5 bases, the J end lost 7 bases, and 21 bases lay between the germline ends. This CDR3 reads CASSHGQGGVWEQYF. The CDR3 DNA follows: TGTGCCAGCAGTCACGGACAGGGAGGGGTGTGGGAGCAGTACTTC.

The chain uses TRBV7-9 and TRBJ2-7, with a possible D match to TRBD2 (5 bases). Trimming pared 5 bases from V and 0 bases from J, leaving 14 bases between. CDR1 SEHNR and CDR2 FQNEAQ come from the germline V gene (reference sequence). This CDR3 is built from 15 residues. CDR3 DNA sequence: TGTGCCAGCAGCCCTCGGACTGTTAGCTCCTACGAGCAGTACTTC. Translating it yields CASSPRTVSSYEQYF. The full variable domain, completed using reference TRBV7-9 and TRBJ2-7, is DTGVSQNPRHKITKRGQNVTFRCDPISEHNRLYWYRQTLGQGPEFLTYFQNEAQLEKSRLLSDRFSAERPKGSFSTLEIQRTEQGDSAMYLCASSPRTVSSYEQYFGPGTRLTVT.

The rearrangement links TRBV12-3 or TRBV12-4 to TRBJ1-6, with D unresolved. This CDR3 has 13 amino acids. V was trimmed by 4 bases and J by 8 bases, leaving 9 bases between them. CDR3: CASSSSADSPLHF. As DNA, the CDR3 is TGTGCCAGCAGTTCCTCGGCTGATTCACCCCTCCACTTT.

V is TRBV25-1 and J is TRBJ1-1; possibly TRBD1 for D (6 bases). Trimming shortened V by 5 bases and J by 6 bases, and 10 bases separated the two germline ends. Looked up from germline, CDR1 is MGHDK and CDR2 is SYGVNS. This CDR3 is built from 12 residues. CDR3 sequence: CASSLGAAEAFF. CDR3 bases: TGTGCCAGCAGTCTGGGGGCCGCTGAAGCTTTCTTT.

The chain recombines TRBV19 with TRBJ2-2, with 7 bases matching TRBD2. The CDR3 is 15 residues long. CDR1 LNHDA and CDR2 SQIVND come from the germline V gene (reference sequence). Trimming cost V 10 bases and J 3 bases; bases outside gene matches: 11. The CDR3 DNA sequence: TGTGCCACCTCACCGGTGGGGGGGTACACCGGGGAGCTGTTTTTT. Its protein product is CATSPVGGYTGELFF.

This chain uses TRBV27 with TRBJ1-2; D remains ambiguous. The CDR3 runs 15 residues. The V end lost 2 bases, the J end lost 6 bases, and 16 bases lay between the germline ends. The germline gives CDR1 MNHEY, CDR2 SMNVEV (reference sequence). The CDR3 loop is CASSLTEQTRHGYTF. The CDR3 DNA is TGTGCCAGCAGTTTAACAGAACAGACTCGGCATGGCTACACCTTC.

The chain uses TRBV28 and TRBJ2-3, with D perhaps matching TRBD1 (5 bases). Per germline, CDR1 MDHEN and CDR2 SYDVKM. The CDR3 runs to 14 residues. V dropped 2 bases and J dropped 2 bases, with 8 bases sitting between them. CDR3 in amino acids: CASSLRQNTDTQYF. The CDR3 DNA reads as TGTGCCAGCAGTTTAAGACAGAACACAGATACGCAGTATTTT.

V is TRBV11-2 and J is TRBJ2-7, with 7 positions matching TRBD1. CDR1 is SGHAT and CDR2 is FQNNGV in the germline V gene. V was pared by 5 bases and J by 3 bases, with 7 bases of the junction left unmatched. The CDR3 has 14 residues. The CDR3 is CASSSRQGYYEQYF. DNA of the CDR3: TGTGCCAGCAGCAGTCGACAGGGCTACTACGAGCAGTACTTC. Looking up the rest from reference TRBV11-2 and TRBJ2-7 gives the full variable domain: EAGVAQSPRYKIIEKRQSVAFWCNPISGHATLYWYQQILGQGPKLLIQFQNNGVVDDSQLPKDRFSAERLKGVDSTLKIQPAKLEDSAVYLCASSSRQGYYEQYFGPGTRLTVT.

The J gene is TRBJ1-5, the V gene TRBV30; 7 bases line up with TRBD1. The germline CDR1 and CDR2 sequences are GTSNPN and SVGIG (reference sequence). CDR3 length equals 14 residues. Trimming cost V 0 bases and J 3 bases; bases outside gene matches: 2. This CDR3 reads CAWSVGTVNQPQHF. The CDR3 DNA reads TGTGCCTGGAGTGTTGGGACAGTCAATCAGCCCCAGCATTTT.

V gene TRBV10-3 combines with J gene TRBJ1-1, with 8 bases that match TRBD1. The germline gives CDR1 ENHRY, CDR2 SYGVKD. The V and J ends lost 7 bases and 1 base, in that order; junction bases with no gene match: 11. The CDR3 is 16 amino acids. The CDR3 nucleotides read TGTGCCATCACCCCAGATGGACAGGGTTGGAACACTGAAGCTTTCTTT. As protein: CAITPDGQGWNTEAFF.

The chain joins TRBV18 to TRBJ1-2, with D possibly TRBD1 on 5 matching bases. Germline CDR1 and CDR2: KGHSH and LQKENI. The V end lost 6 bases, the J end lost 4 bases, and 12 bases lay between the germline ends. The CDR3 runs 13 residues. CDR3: CASSEEGSYGYTF. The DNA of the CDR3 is TGTGCCAGCTCGGAAGAGGGGAGCTATGGCTACACCTTC.

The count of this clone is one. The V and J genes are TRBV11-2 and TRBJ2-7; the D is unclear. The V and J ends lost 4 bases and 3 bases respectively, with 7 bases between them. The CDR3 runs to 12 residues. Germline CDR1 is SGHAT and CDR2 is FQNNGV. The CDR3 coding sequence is TGTGCCAGCAGCTCTCGCCTCTACGAGCAGTACTTC. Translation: CASSSRLYEQYF.

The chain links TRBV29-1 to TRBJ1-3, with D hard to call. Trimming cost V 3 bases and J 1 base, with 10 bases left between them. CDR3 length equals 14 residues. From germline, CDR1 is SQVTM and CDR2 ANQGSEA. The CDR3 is CSVDFGQSGNTIYF. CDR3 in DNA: TGCAGCGTTGATTTTGGCCAATCTGGAAACACCATATATTTT.

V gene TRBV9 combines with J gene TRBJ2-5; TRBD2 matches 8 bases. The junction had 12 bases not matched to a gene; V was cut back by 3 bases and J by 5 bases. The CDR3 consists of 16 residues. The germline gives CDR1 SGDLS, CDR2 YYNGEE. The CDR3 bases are TGTGCCAGCAGCGGGACGGAATTAGCGGGACGGGAGACCCAGTACTTC. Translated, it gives CASSGTELAGRETQYF. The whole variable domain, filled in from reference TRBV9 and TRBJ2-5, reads DSGVTQTPKHLITATGQRVTLRCSPRSGDLSVYWYQQSLDQGLQFLIQYYNGEERAKGNILERFSAQQFPDLHSELNLSSLELGDSALYFCASSGTELAGRETQYFGPGTRLLVL.

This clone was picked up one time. The CDR3 region is CASSFLSGSSYNEQFF. Written as DNA, the CDR3 is TGTGCCAGCAGCTTCCTTAGCGGAAGCTCCTACAATGAGCAGTTCTTC. The chain links TRBV7-2 to TRBJ2-1; D is possibly TRBD2 (6 bases). Germline CDR1 reads SGHTA; CDR2 reads FQGNSA. CDR3 length: 16 amino acids. V was pared by 3 bases and J by 0 bases, with 12 bases between. Complete variable domain (other parts from reference TRBV7-2 and TRBJ2-1): GAGVSQSPSNKVTEKGKDVELRCDPISGHTALYWYRQSLGQGLEFLIYFQGNSAPDKSGLPSDRFSAERTGGSVSTLTIQRTQQEDSAVYLCASSFLSGSSYNEQFFGPGTRLTVL.

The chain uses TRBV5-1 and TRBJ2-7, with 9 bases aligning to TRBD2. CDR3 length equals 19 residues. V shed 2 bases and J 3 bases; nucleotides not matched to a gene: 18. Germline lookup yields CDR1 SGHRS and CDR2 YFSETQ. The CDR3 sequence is CASSFFGGGSGSTIYEQYF. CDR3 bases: TGCGCCAGCAGCTTCTTTGGGGGTGGTAGCGGGAGTACTATCTACGAGCAGTACTTC.

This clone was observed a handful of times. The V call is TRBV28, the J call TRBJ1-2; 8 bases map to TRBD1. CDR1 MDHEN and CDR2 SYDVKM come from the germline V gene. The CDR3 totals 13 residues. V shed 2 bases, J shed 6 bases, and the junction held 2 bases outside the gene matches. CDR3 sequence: CASSLGTGNGYTF. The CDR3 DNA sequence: TGTGCCAGCAGTTTAGGGACAGGAAATGGCTACACCTTC.

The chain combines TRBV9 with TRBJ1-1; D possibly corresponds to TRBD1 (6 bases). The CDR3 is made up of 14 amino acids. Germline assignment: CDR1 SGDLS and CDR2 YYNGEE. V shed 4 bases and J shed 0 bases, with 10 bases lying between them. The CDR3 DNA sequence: TGTGCCAGCAGCTCCAGGACAGTGAACACTGAAGCTTTCTTT. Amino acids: CASSSRTVNTEAFF.

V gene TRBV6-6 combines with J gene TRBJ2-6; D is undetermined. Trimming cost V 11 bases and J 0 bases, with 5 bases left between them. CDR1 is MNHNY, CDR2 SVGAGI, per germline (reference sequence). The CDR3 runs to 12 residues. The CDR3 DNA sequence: TGTGCCGCGCACTCTGGGGCCAACGTCCTGACTTTC. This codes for CAAHSGANVLTF.

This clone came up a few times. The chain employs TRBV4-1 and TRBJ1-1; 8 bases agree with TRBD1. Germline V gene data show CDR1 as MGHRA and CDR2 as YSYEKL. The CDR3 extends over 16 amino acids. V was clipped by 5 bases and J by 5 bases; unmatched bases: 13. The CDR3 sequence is CASSSVTGARRTEAFF. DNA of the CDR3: TGCGCCAGCAGCTCCGTGACAGGGGCCCGGCGGACTGAAGCTTTCTTT.

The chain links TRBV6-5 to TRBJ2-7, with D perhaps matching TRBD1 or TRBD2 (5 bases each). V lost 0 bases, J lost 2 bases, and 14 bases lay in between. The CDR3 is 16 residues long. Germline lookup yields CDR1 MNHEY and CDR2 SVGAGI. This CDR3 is CASSYSGVGNTYEQYF. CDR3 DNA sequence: TGTGCCAGCAGTTACTCGGGGGTCGGCAACACCTACGAGCAGTACTTC.